The 9 T cell receptor beta chains presented below share a single source sample, sequenced in a study of cytomegalovirus exposure and HLA in healthy donors. Primers: 60 Vbeta forward and 13 Jbeta reverse. Using immunoSEQ multiplex PCR, the repertoire was profiled, and TCRdb retains in-frame clones only, with some absent. This table has around 150,000 clones, 55% to 75% appearing once. The sequenced sample consisted of PBMCs. The receptor set was obtained from a woman aged 55-69 years in good health and CMV-seropositive.

This clone has more than one count but fewer than ten. The chain recombines TRBV7-6 with TRBJ2-2; 8 bases agree with TRBD2. CDR1 and CDR2 from the germline V gene are SGHVS and FNYEAQ. Trimming removed 5 bases from V and 1 base from J; junction bases left unmatched: 6. CDR3 size: 16 residues. The CDR3 sequence is CASSPRGGQNTGELFF. Written as DNA, the CDR3 is TGTGCCAGCAGCCCTCGGGGGGGGCAGAACACCGGGGAGCTGTTTTTT.

The CDR3 nucleotides read TGTGCCAGCAGTTTATTAGTCCGATTCGACGAGCAGTACTTC. As protein: CASSLLVRFDEQYF. The genes are TRBV28 and TRBJ2-7; no definite D call. With 1 base removed from V and 5 bases from J, the gap between germline ends came to 12 bases. Germline V lookup: CDR1 MDHEN, CDR2 SYDVKM. The CDR3 covers 14 residues.

The chain combines TRBV4-1 with TRBJ1-2, with 8 positions matching TRBD1. Germline CDR1 and CDR2: MGHRA and YSYEKL. CDR3 length: 15 residues. V was clipped by 4 bases and J by 3 bases; unmatched bases: 7. CDR3 nucleotide sequence: TGCGCCAGCAGCCGCCAGGACAGGGCGGACTATGGCTACACCTTC. It yields the protein CASSRQDRADYGYTF.

The chain joins TRBV7-2 to TRBJ1-2; D might be TRBD1 (5 bases). Deletions cut 1 base from V and 3 bases from J, with 9 bases between. This CDR3 is 14 amino acids long. In germline, CDR1 is SGHTA, CDR2 FQGNSA. CDR3 coding DNA: TGTGCCAGCAGCTTAGAAGACAGATACTATGGCTACACCTTC. This encodes CASSLEDRYYGYTF.

The rearrangement joins TRBV28 to TRBJ2-3; D is unresolved. The CDR3 sequence is 14 residues long. With 6 bases removed from V and 0 bases from J, the gap between germline ends came to 10 bases. Germline V gene lookup returns CDR1 MDHEN and CDR2 SYDVKM. CDR3 nucleotides: TGTGCCAGCAGCCCCCAGGAAAGCACAGATACGCAGTATTTT. Its translation is CASSPQESTDTQYF. Based on the CDR3 plus reference TRBV28 and TRBJ2-3, the full variable domain is DVKVTQSSRYLVKRTGEKVFLECVQDMDHENMFWYRQDPGLGLRLIYFSYDVKMKEKGDIPEGYSVSREKKERFSLILESASTNQTSMYLCASSPQESTDTQYFGPGTRLTVL.

The rearrangement links TRBV5-4 to TRBJ2-7, with TRBD2 matching 10 bases. CDR1 and CDR2 from the germline V gene are SGHNT and YYREEE (reference sequence). The CDR3 is 14 amino acids. Unmatched junction bases numbered 2, after V lost 4 bases and J lost 1 base. For the CDR3, the DNA is TGTGCCAGCAGCATTAGCGGGAGGTCCTACGAGCAGTACTTC. Encoded protein: CASSISGRSYEQYF.

V gene TRBV5-1 combines with J gene TRBJ2-5, with 8 bases that match TRBD2. Germline V gene lookup returns CDR1 SGHRS and CDR2 YFSETQ. Trimming removed 5 bases from V and 1 base from J; junction bases left unmatched: 7. CDR3 size: 15 residues. CDR3: CASSGVAGFQETQYF. CDR3 bases: TGCGCCAGCAGTGGGGTAGCGGGATTCCAAGAGACCCAGTACTTC.

The chain uses TRBV29-1 and TRBJ2-7; TRBD2 matches 7 bases. V lost 7 bases to trimming and J lost 5 bases; unmatched junction nucleotides: 11. CDR1 is SQVTM, CDR2 ANQGSEA, per germline. The CDR3 runs 13 residues. CDR3 bases: TGCAGCGCCCGGATAGCGGGCGGCGACGAGCAGTACTTC. Protein: CSARIAGGDEQYF.

The gene calls are TRBV7-2 and TRBJ2-5, with 9 bases aligning to TRBD1. Per the germline V gene, CDR1 is SGHTA and CDR2 is FQGNSA. V lost 2 bases to trimming and J lost 5 bases; unmatched junction nucleotides: 6. The CDR3 extends over 15 amino acids. The CDR3 nucleotides read TGTGCCAGCAGCTTAATTCAACAGGGGGCTGAGACCCAGTACTTC. This gives the protein CASSLIQQGAETQYF. Looking up the rest from reference TRBV7-2 and TRBJ2-5 gives the full variable domain: GAGVSQSPSNKVTEKGKDVELRCDPISGHTALYWYRQSLGQGLEFLIYFQGNSAPDKSGLPSDRFSAERTGGSVSTLTIQRTQQEDSAVYLCASSLIQQGAETQYFGPGTRLLVL.